This passage covers 11 T cell receptor beta chains from one sample sequenced in a study of shared clonotypes between healthy human individuals. The table came from immunoSEQ multiplex PCR; TCRdb's copy has only in-frame clones and leaves some out. The table has some 2,400,000 clones, approximately 94% seen once. Material: naive CD4+ T cells sorted from blood. Subset noted: CD45RA+ positively selected. These receptors originate from a young man in good health.

The sample holds one count of this clone. The chain joins TRBV7-9 to TRBJ2-3; 10 bases agree with TRBD1. The V segment lost 4 bases and the J segment 6 bases; nucleotides outside the gene matches: 16. CDR3 length equals 18 residues. Germline values: CDR1 SEHNR, CDR2 FQNEAQ (reference sequence). CDR3 protein: CASSSRGDRGGYWDTQYF. For the CDR3, the DNA is TGTGCCAGCAGCTCGCGAGGGGACAGGGGAGGATATTGGGATACGCAGTATTTT.

Note on this clone: Within the sample, other DNA sequences also encode this same CDR3. In DNA, the CDR3 is TGTGCCAGCAGTTTGACTGCTTATGGCTACACCTTC. Its protein product is CASSLTAYGYTF. The gene calls are TRBV28 and TRBJ1-2, with D unresolved. Trimming left V 3 bases short and J 5 bases short, with 7 bases between. The germline V gene has CDR1 MDHEN and CDR2 SYDVKM. This CDR3 has 12 residues.

The chain uses TRBV7-2 and TRBJ2-7; 7 nucleotides agree with TRBD1. Germline lookup yields CDR1 SGHTA and CDR2 FQGNSA. V shed 3 bases, J shed 3 bases, and the junction held 5 bases outside the gene matches. The CDR3 length is 14 residues. CDR3 coding DNA: TGTGCCAGCAGCTTCGGGACAGTGGTCTACGAGCAGTACTTC. Its translation: CASSFGTVVYEQYF.

A remark on this clone: The same CDR3 can be traced to other DNA sequences in this sample. The genes are TRBV5-6 and TRBJ2-7; D is undetermined. V lost 2 bases and J 7 bases, leaving 10 bases between the germline ends. The CDR3 extends over 12 amino acids. Germline V lookup: CDR1 SGHDT, CDR2 YYEEEE. The DNA for the CDR3 is TGTGCCAGCAGCTTACCTGTCGGGGAGCAGTACTTC. Protein: CASSLPVGEQYF.

With regard to this clone: Other DNA sequences in this specimen translate into the identical CDR3. CDR3 sequence reads: CAWRGGYQETQYF. The CDR3 DNA reads TGTGCCTGGAGGGGGGGGTATCAGGAGACCCAGTACTTC. The J gene is TRBJ2-5, the V gene TRBV30; 7 nucleotides align to TRBD2. The CDR3 length is 13 residues. In germline, CDR1 is GTSNPN, CDR2 SVGIG (reference sequence). V lost 3 bases, J lost 5 bases, and 6 bases stayed unmatched.

The genes are TRBV14 and TRBJ2-4; D perhaps matches TRBD1 (5 bases). Trimming removed 4 bases from V and 1 base from J, with 11 bases in between. The germline gives CDR1 SGHDN, CDR2 FVKESK. The CDR3 runs 15 residues. Here the CDR3 DNA reads TGTGCCAGCAGCCCCCTGGACACGGCCAAAAACATTCAGTACTTC. Translated, it gives CASSPLDTAKNIQYF.

V and J are TRBV18 and TRBJ1-2; D ambiguous. Trimming took off 3 bases at V and 7 bases at J, with 9 bases between the two ends. The CDR3 extends over 12 amino acids. Germline CDR1 and CDR2: KGHSH and LQKENI. CDR3 loop: CASSPTGAGYTF. In nucleotides, the CDR3 is TGTGCCAGCTCACCTACGGGCGCTGGCTACACCTTC.

The rearrangement links TRBV21-1 to TRBJ2-3; the table's TRBD1 call for D was not verified on the DNA. TRBV21-1 is an annotated pseudogene. The CDR3 sequence is 17 residues long. The CDR3 DNA reads TGTGCCAGCAGCAAAAACTCGGCAGGGGGCCAAACAGATACGCAGTATTTT. Protein: CASSKNSAGGQTDTQYF.

This clone has just one count. V usage is TRBV5-1 and J usage is TRBJ1-6, with 8 bases matching TRBD1. CDR3 length: 18 amino acids. Germline loops: CDR1 SGHRS, CDR2 YFSETQ. V lost 4 bases, J lost 9 bases, and 18 bases stayed unmatched. For the CDR3, the DNA is TGCGCCAGCAGCCAGGTCGCGTCGGGGACAGGCCGCCTTTCACCCCTCCACTTT. Amino acid sequence: CASSQVASGTGRLSPLHF.

This clone was seen only once. The chain couples TRBV19 to TRBJ2-1; 8 bases fit TRBD1. The trim removed 5 bases at V and 6 bases at J, leaving 9 bases unmatched. Per germline, CDR1 LNHDA and CDR2 SQIVND (reference sequence). The CDR3 covers 15 residues. For the CDR3, the DNA is TGTGCCAGTAGTTCTCACCCGACAGGGGTCAATGAGCAGTTCTTC. It yields the protein CASSSHPTGVNEQFF.

The chain combines TRBV5-1 with TRBJ2-5, with 10 bases lining up with TRBD2. Germline lookup yields CDR1 SGHRS and CDR2 YFSETQ. Trimming cost V 4 bases and J 4 bases; bases outside gene matches: 7. The CDR3 has 15 residues. The DNA for the CDR3 is TGCGCCAGCAGCGGCCTAGCGGGAGATTTAGAGACCCAGTACTTC. Protein product: CASSGLAGDLETQYF.